Presented here are 32 T cell receptor beta chains from one specimen sequenced in a study of blood T cell repertoires in COVID-19. Some clones are missing from TCRdb's copy, which holds only in-frame ones; the method was immunoSEQ multiplex PCR. The sample holds approximately 230,000 clones, about 80% seen once. Specimen: peripheral blood. These TCRs come from a man older than 75 with acute or convalescent COVID-19.

The chain employs TRBV28 and TRBJ2-3; TRBD1 matches 7 bases. This CDR3 is built from 16 residues. CDR1 is MDHEN and CDR2 is SYDVKM in the germline V gene. V shed 3 bases and J 7 bases; nucleotides not matched to a gene: 13. The CDR3 coding sequence is TGTGCCAGCAGTTTCCCCACAGGGGTAAGGAGAAATACGCAGTATTTT. It codes for CASSFPTGVRRNTQYF. The full variable domain, its missing parts supplied by reference TRBV28 and TRBJ2-3, is DVKVTQSSRYLVKRTGEKVFLECVQDMDHENMFWYRQDPGLGLRLIYFSYDVKMKEKGDIPEGYSVSREKKERFSLILESASTNQTSMYLCASSFPTGVRRNTQYFGPGTRLTVL.

The chain recombines TRBV5-1 with TRBJ2-7; tentatively, D is TRBD1 (5 bases). This CDR3 is built from 13 residues. Germline V gene sequence: CDR1 SGHRS, CDR2 YFSETQ. Trimming took off 3 bases at V and 3 bases at J, with 10 bases between the two ends. The CDR3 coding sequence is TGCGCCAGCAGCTACGACAGCTACTACGAGCAGTACTTC. Protein sequence: CASSYDSYYEQYF. The full variable domain, with the rest looked up from reference TRBV5-1 and TRBJ2-7, is KAGVTQTPRYLIKTRGQQVTLSCSPISGHRSVSWYQQTPGQGLQFLFEYFSETQRNKGNFPGRFSGRQFSNSRSEMNVSTLELGDSALYLCASSYDSYYEQYFGPGTRLTVT.

CDR3 amino acids: CASSFGTSTLFSRYEQYF. CDR3 in DNA: TGTGCCAGCAGCTTTGGGACTAGCACTTTATTTTCCCGCTACGAGCAGTACTTC. The chain uses TRBV11-2 and TRBJ2-7; 9 bases map to TRBD2. V gave up 3 bases and J gave up 3 bases; unmatched junction bases: 15. The CDR3 runs 18 residues. From germline, CDR1 is SGHAT and CDR2 FQNNGV. The full variable domain, its missing parts supplied by reference TRBV11-2 and TRBJ2-7, is EAGVAQSPRYKIIEKRQSVAFWCNPISGHATLYWYQQILGQGPKLLIQFQNNGVVDDSQLPKDRFSAERLKGVDSTLKIQPAKLEDSAVYLCASSFGTSTLFSRYEQYFGPGTRLTVT.

This clone came up once. V gene TRBV24-1 combines with J gene TRBJ1-5; 10 bases fit TRBD1. This CDR3 region has 16 residues. Germline V gene sequence: CDR1 KGHDR, CDR2 SFDVKD. The junction had 7 bases not matched to a gene; V was cut back by 2 bases and J by 7 bases. The CDR3 sequence: CATSDSGTGAGQPQHF. The CDR3 nucleotides are TGTGCCACCAGTGATTCCGGGACAGGGGCTGGACAGCCCCAGCATTTT.

The genes are TRBV15 and TRBJ1-4; tentatively, D is TRBD1 (5 bases). CDR1 is LNHNV, CDR2 YYDKDF, per germline (reference sequence). This CDR3 is 15 amino acids long. The V and J ends lost 0 bases and 5 bases respectively, with 10 bases between them. CDR3 residues: CATSREAGQNEKLFF. In DNA, the CDR3 is TGTGCCACCAGCAGAGAGGCAGGGCAGAATGAAAAACTGTTTTTT.

V usage is TRBV7-2 and J usage is TRBJ2-1; TRBD2 might be the D (6 bases). This CDR3 contains 14 residues. Germline V gives CDR1 SGHTA, CDR2 FQGNSA. The V end was cut by 2 bases, the J end by 4 bases, with 9 bases between. As DNA, the CDR3 is TGTGCCAGCAGCTTAATGGGAGGTTACAATGAGCAGTTCTTC. Its translation: CASSLMGGYNEQFF.

This rearrangement joins TRBV12-2 to TRBJ2-7; the tabulated D call, TRBD1, remains unverified against the DNA. TRBV12-2 is a pseudogene locus. The CDR3 extends over 18 amino acids. Here the CDR3 reads CASRLGNQPGQGSYEQYF. CDR3 sequence (DNA): TGTGCAAGTCGCCTCGGAAACCAACCAGGACAGGGATCCTACGAGCAGTACTTC.

The rearrangement uses TRBV29-1 and TRBJ2-3, with TRBD1 matching over 9 bases. The germline V gene has CDR1 SQVTM and CDR2 ANQGSEA. Trimming removed 4 bases from V and 4 bases from J; junction bases left unmatched: 9. This CDR3 spans 15 amino acids. This CDR3 reads CSVGTGGQGADTQYF. CDR3 in DNA: TGCAGCGTTGGGACGGGGGGACAGGGAGCAGATACGCAGTATTTT.

This chain connects TRBV19 to TRBJ2-1, with D possibly being TRBD1 (6 bases). CDR1 is LNHDA and CDR2 is SQIVND in the germline V gene (reference sequence). The CDR3 loop spans 15 amino acids. V lost 4 bases and J lost 2, with 12 bases in between. CDR3 residues: CASSRDISPYNEQFF. CDR3 nucleotide sequence: TGTGCCAGTAGTAGGGACATCTCCCCCTACAATGAGCAGTTCTTC. Full variable domain (rest looked up from reference TRBV19 and TRBJ2-1): DGGITQSPKYLFRKEGQNVTLSCEQNLNHDAMYWYRQDPGQGLRLIYYSQIVNDFQKGDIAEGYSVSREKKESFPLTVTSAQKNPTAFYLCASSRDISPYNEQFFGPGTRLTVL.

This clone was counted a few times. The gene calls are TRBV24-1 and TRBJ2-1; D possibly corresponds to TRBD2 (5 bases). Germline-derived CDR1 and CDR2 are KGHDR and SFDVKD. V lost 1 base and J lost 9, with 9 bases in between. The CDR3 consists of 13 residues. The CDR3 nucleotides read TGTGCCACCAGTGATTTCGTACGGGGTGAGCAGTTCTTC. Translation gives CATSDFVRGEQFF.

The sample holds one count of this clone. V usage is TRBV3-1 (or the pseudogene TRBV3-2) and J usage is TRBJ2-3, with 11 nucleotides matching TRBD2. This CDR3 contains 20 residues. CDR1 is LGHDT and CDR2 is YNNKEL in the germline V gene (reference sequence). V gave up 0 bases and J gave up 2 bases; unmatched junction bases: 13. In DNA form, the CDR3 reads TGTGCCAGCAGCCAAGAAAGCCCTCCCCTAGCGGGAGGAAACACAGATACGCAGTATTTT. Protein: CASSQESPPLAGGNTDTQYF.

V and J are TRBV6-1 and TRBJ1-2; D possibly corresponds to TRBD1 (5 bases). Germline V lookup: CDR1 MNHNS, CDR2 SASEGT. There are 15 residues in the CDR3. Trimming stripped 1 base from V and 4 bases from J, with 13 bases between. CDR3 residues: CASSEGQPGAYGYTF. The DNA for the CDR3 is TGTGCCAGCAGTGAAGGACAGCCAGGAGCCTATGGCTACACCTTC.

The chain has TRBV30 and TRBJ1-3; D is undetermined. Germline V gene sequence: CDR1 GTSNPN, CDR2 SVGIG (reference sequence). The CDR3 is made up of 14 amino acids. Trimming pared 0 bases from V and 0 bases from J, leaving 6 bases between. CDR3 nucleotides: TGTGCCTGGAGTGTCGGGGTCTCTGGAAACACCATATATTTT. Its translation: CAWSVGVSGNTIYF.

J is TRBJ1-2 and V is TRBV14; D gene unclear. The CDR3 is 13 amino acids. V was shortened by 4 bases and J by 2 bases, with 8 bases between the two germline ends. Germline V CDR1 and CDR2: SGHDN, FVKESK. The CDR3 reads CASSPTTNYGYTF. CDR3 nucleotides: TGTGCCAGCAGCCCCACAACCAACTATGGCTACACCTTC.

V and J are TRBV5-6 and TRBJ2-1, with D maybe TRBD2 (5 bases). The length of the CDR3 is 15 residues. Germline CDR1 is SGHDT and CDR2 is YYEEEE. The V and J ends lost 2 bases and 1 base respectively, with 10 bases between them. The CDR3 sequence is CASSFRTASYNEQFF. The CDR3 bases are TGTGCCAGCAGCTTCCGGACTGCTTCCTACAATGAGCAGTTCTTC.

This chain links TRBV10-1 with TRBJ1-1; no firm D call. V was clipped by 2 bases and J by 6 bases, with 16 bases between them. From germline, CDR1 is WNHNN and CDR2 SYGVQD (reference sequence). CDR3 length: 15 residues. The CDR3 DNA follows: TGCGCCAGCAGTGAGATTAGAGGGATTGGAGCTGAAGCTTTCTTT. Encoded protein: CASSEIRGIGAEAFF.

V is TRBV3-1 (or the pseudogene TRBV3-2) and J is TRBJ1-2; D gene unclear. The germline V gene encodes CDR1 LGHDT and CDR2 YNNKEL (reference sequence). V shed 3 bases and J shed 4 bases, with 3 bases lying between them. This CDR3 spans 11 amino acids. The CDR3 loop reads CASSHFYGYTF. CDR3 sequence (DNA): TGTGCCAGCAGCCACTTCTATGGCTACACCTTC.

V usage is TRBV21-1 and J usage is TRBJ1-5; TRBD1, the table's D call, was not compared with the DNA. TRBV21-1 is marked as a pseudogene. There are 16 residues in the CDR3. CDR3 sequence: CASSKYGGQSNQPQHF. The CDR3 DNA reads as TGTGCCAGCAGCAAATACGGGGGACAGAGCAATCAGCCCCAGCATTTT.

The V and J genes are TRBV6-5 and TRBJ1-5; the D is unclear. The CDR3 consists of 15 residues. Trimming took 0 bases from V and 1 from J, leaving 7 bases between them. CDR1 is MNHEY and CDR2 is SVGAGI in the germline V gene. The CDR3 is CASSYSRQSNQPQHF. The CDR3 DNA is TGTGCCAGCAGTTACTCGAGGCAGAGCAATCAGCCCCAGCATTTT.

This chain connects TRBV7-9 to TRBJ2-7; a weak D match, TRBD2 (6 bases). Germline V gene data show CDR1 as SEHNR and CDR2 as FQNEAQ (reference sequence). The CDR3 covers 15 residues. The V gene lost 3 bases and the J gene lost 6 bases, with 18 bases spanning the gap. CDR3 nucleotide sequence: TGTGCCAGCAGCTTGGGCGGGGCAGGGCCATTCGAGCAGTACTTC. Its protein is CASSLGGAGPFEQYF.

The chain has TRBV28 and TRBJ1-4; possible D gene TRBD1, 5 bases. Trimming pared 6 bases from V and 4 bases from J, leaving 15 bases between. Germline CDR1 and CDR2: MDHEN and SYDVKM. CDR3 length: 15 amino acids. CDR3 loop: CASRTGGLLNEKLFF. The CDR3 region has the DNA TGTGCCAGCAGGACCGGGGGGTTACTTAATGAAAAACTGTTTTTT. The full variable domain, with the rest looked up from reference TRBV28 and TRBJ1-4, is DVKVTQSSRYLVKRTGEKVFLECVQDMDHENMFWYRQDPGLGLRLIYFSYDVKMKEKGDIPEGYSVSREKKERFSLILESASTNQTSMYLCASRTGGLLNEKLFFGSGTQLSVL.

The chain is built from TRBV30 and TRBJ1-5; 11 nucleotides agree with TRBD1. CDR3 length: 15 amino acids. Losses at the gene ends were 1 base for V and 3 bases for J; bases not matched to a gene: 2. Germline-derived CDR1 and CDR2 are GTSNPN and SVGIG (reference sequence). The CDR3 protein is CAWSGTGGINQPQHF. As DNA, the CDR3 is TGTGCCTGGAGTGGGACAGGGGGCATCAATCAGCCCCAGCATTTT.

This chain uses TRBV15 with TRBJ1-3, with a weak D call TRBD1 (5 bases). The germline V and J ends were trimmed by 4 bases and 2 bases, with 6 bases remaining between them. There are 13 residues in the CDR3. Germline assignment: CDR1 LNHNV and CDR2 YYDKDF (reference sequence). The CDR3 loop reads CATSTGTGNTIYF. The CDR3 nucleotides are TGTGCCACCAGCACAGGGACTGGAAACACCATATATTTT.

There are a few counts of this clone. The junction shows a germline mismatch at one end, possibly a read error. The chain combines TRBV2 with TRBJ2-7, with D maybe TRBD2 (5 bases). CDR1 is SNHLY and CDR2 is FYNNEI in the germline V gene. This CDR3 has 14 residues. This CDR3 reads CASSGTLFDTLERF. The DNA of the CDR3 is TGTGCCAGCAGTGGGACTCTCTTCGATACTCTCGAGCGATTC.

The rearrangement joins TRBV7-9 to TRBJ2-7; D is possibly TRBD1 (5 bases). From germline, CDR1 is SEHNR and CDR2 FQNEAQ (reference sequence). V was trimmed by 5 bases and J by 5 bases, leaving 22 bases between them. This CDR3 is built from 16 residues. CDR3 nucleotide sequence: TGTGCCAGCAGCCGTAACTGGGGCAGTGGATATGACGAGCAGTACTTC. Its protein is CASSRNWGSGYDEQYF. Complete variable domain (other parts from reference TRBV7-9 and TRBJ2-7): DTGVSQNPRHKITKRGQNVTFRCDPISEHNRLYWYRQTLGQGPEFLTYFQNEAQLEKSRLLSDRFSAERPKGSFSTLEIQRTEQGDSAMYLCASSRNWGSGYDEQYFGPGTRLTVT.

Only a few counts were recorded for this clone. The chain employs TRBV18 and TRBJ1-5; TRBD1 is a possible D gene (6 bases). This CDR3 contains 15 residues. Germline CDR1 and CDR2: KGHSH and LQKENI. The V and J ends lost 2 bases and 0 bases respectively, with 8 bases between them. CDR3 DNA: TGTGCCAGCTCACCAAACAGGGTTAGCAATCAGCCCCAGCATTTT. Its translation is CASSPNRVSNQPQHF.

The rearrangement joins TRBV19 to TRBJ1-6; TRBD1 matches at 10 bases. CDR3 length: 15 amino acids. Trimming at V came to 8 bases and at J to 6 bases, leaving 7 bases not matched to a gene. In germline, CDR1 is LNHDA, CDR2 SQIVND (reference sequence). CDR3 nucleotides: TGTGCCAGTCGGACAGGGGGTAAGGGTAATTCACCCCTCCACTTT. Translation: CASRTGGKGNSPLHF.

The chain uses TRBV11-2 and TRBJ2-5; 7 bases map to TRBD2. The CDR3 spans 13 residues. Germline values: CDR1 SGHAT, CDR2 FQNNGV. The junction had 3 bases not matched to a gene; V was cut back by 3 bases and J by 5 bases. CDR3 DNA: TGTGCCAGCAGCTTGGGGGGGTCGGAGACCCAGTACTTC. Protein sequence: CASSLGGSETQYF.

The chain recombines TRBV30 with TRBJ1-1; 9 positions match TRBD1. This CDR3 comprises 13 residues. V gave up 5 bases and J gave up 8 bases; unmatched junction bases: 9. Germline V gene lookup returns CDR1 GTSNPN and CDR2 SVGIG (reference sequence). CDR3 in DNA: TGTGCCTGGGTGCCGCCGGGACAGGGAGAAGCTTTCTTT. Protein product: CAWVPPGQGEAFF.

This chain links TRBV10-2 with TRBJ2-3; maybe TRBD1 (6 bases). Per germline, CDR1 WSHSY and CDR2 SAAADI. Trimming pared 5 bases from V and 1 base from J, leaving 22 bases between. The CDR3 contains 18 residues. The CDR3 spells CASSLPQQTGPRTDTQYF. In nucleotides, the CDR3 is TGCGCCAGCAGTCTCCCCCAACAGACAGGTCCCCGCACAGATACGCAGTATTTT.

The chain couples TRBV27 to TRBJ1-1; D ambiguous. The CDR3 covers 15 residues. V lost 6 bases, J lost 2 bases, and 16 bases lay in between. The germline CDR1 and CDR2 sequences are MNHEY and SMNVEV (reference sequence). CDR3 protein: CASSPGRHRNTEAFF. In DNA, the CDR3 is TGTGCCAGCAGCCCCGGGAGACACCGAAACACTGAAGCTTTCTTT.

The chain carries TRBV5-1 and TRBJ1-4; D gene uncertain. In germline, CDR1 is SGHRS, CDR2 YFSETQ. Trimming took 4 bases from V and 1 from J, leaving 8 bases between them. CDR3 length: 14 residues. DNA of the CDR3: TGCGCCAGCAGCCCGGGGAGAACTAATGAAAAACTGTTTTTT. The encoded protein is CASSPGRTNEKLFF.